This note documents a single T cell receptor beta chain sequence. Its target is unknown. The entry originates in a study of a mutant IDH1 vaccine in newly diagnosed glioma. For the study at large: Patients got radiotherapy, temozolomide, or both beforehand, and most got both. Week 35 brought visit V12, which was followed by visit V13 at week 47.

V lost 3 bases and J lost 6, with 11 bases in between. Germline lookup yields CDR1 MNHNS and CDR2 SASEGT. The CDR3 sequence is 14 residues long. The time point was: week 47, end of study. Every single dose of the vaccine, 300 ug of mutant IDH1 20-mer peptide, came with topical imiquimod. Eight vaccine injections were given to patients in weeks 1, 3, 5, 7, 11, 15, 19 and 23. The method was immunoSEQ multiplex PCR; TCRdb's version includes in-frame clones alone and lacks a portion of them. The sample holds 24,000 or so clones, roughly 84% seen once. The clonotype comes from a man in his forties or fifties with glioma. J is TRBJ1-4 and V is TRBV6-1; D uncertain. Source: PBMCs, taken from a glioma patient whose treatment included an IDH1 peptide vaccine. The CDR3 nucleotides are TGTGCCAGCAGTGAGGGCAGCACCTATGAAAAACTGTTTTTT. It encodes CASSEGSTYEKLFF.